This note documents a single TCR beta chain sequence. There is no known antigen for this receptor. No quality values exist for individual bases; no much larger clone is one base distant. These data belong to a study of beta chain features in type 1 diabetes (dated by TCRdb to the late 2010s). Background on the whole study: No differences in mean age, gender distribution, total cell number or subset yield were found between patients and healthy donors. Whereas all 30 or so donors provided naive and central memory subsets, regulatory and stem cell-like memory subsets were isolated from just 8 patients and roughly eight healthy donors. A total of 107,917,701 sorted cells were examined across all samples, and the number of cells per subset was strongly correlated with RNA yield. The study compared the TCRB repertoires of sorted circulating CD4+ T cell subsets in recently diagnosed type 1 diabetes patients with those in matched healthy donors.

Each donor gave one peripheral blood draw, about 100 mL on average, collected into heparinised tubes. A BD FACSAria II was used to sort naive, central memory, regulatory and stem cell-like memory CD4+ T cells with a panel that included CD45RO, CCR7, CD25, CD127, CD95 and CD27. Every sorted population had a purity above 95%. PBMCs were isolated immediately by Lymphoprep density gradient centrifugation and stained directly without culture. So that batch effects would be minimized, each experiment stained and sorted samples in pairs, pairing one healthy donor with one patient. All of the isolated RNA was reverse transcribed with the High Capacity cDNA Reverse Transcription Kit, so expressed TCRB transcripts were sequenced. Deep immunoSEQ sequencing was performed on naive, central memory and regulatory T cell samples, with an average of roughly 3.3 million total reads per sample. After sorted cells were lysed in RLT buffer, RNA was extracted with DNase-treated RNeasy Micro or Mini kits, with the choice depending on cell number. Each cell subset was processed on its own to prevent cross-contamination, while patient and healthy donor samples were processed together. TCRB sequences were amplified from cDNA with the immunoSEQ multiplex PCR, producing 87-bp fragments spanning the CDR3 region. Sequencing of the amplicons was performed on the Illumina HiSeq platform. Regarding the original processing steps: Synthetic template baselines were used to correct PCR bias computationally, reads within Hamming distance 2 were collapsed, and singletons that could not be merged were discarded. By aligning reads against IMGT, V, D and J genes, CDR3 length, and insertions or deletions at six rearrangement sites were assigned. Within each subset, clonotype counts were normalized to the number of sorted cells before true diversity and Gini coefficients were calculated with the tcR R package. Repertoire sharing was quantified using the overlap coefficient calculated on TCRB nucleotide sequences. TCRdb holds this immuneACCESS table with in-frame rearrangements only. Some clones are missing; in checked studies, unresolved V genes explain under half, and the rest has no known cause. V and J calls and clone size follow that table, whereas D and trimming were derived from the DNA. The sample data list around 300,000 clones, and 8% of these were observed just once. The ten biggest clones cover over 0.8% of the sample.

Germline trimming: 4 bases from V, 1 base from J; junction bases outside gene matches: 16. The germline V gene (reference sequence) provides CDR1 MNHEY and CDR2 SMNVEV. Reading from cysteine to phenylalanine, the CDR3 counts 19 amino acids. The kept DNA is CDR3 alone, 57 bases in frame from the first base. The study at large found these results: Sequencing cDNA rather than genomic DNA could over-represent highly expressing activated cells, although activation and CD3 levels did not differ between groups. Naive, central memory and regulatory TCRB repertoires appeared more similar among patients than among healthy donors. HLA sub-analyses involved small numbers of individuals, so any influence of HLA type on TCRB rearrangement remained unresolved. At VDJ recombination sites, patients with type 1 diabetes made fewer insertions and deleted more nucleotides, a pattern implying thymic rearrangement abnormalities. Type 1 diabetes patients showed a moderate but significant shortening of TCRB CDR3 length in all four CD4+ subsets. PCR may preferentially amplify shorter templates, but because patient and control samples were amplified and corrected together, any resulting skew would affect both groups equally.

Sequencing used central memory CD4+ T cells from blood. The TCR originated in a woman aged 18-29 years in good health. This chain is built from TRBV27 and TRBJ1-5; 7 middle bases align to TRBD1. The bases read TGTGCCAGCAGTTCATCGACAGCCAGGGGGGATTTCAGCAATCAGCCCCAGCATTTT. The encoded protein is CASSSSTARGDFSNQPQHF.